The 29 T cell receptor beta chains given below trace back to one sample, sequenced in a study of blood T cell repertoires in COVID-19. The data were produced by immunoSEQ multiplex PCR, yet TCRdb's version contains in-frame clones alone and is incomplete. Of over 200,000 clones listed, 83% are singletons. The sequenced material came from peripheral blood. The receptors shown here come from a woman in her twenties or thirties with COVID-19, enrolled during active disease.

The chain joins TRBV9 to TRBJ1-4; D is undetermined. The CDR3 sequence is 14 residues long. Trimming cost V 2 bases and J 10 bases, with 15 bases left between them. Germline V gene lookup returns CDR1 SGDLS and CDR2 YYNGEE. Here the CDR3 DNA reads TGTGCCAGCAGCGTTTCGTGGGTAGGCGGAAAACTGTTTTTT. Translation gives CASSVSWVGGKLFF.

The genes are TRBV2 and TRBJ2-3; 7 nucleotides align to TRBD2. With V trimmed by 5 bases and J by 0 bases, 5 bases remained unmatched. Germline V lookup: CDR1 SNHLY, CDR2 FYNNEI. This CDR3 has 15 residues. CDR3 in amino acids: CASSPSGDSTDTQYF. CDR3 DNA: TGTGCCAGCAGTCCAAGCGGGGACAGCACAGATACGCAGTATTTT.

The chain has TRBV6-4 and TRBJ2-1; maybe TRBD1 (5 bases). V shed 0 bases and J shed 5 bases, with 11 bases lying between them. CDR3 length: 15 residues. The germline CDR1 and CDR2 sequences are MRHNA and SNTAGT. Here the CDR3 reads CASSDSVAGHNEQFF. The CDR3 coding sequence is TGTGCCAGCAGTGACTCGGTGGCAGGGCACAATGAGCAGTTCTTC.

The V and J genes are TRBV7-2 and TRBJ2-7; 8 nucleotides line up with TRBD2. The CDR3 spans 15 residues. Germline lookup yields CDR1 SGHTA and CDR2 FQGNSA. V shed 5 bases and J 0 bases; nucleotides not matched to a gene: 6. The CDR3 nucleotides are TGTGCCAGCAGCACCACTAGCGGCCTCTCCTACGAGCAGTACTTC. Translated: CASSTTSGLSYEQYF. Based on the CDR3 plus reference TRBV7-2 and TRBJ2-7, the full variable domain is GAGVSQSPSNKVTEKGKDVELRCDPISGHTALYWYRQSLGQGLEFLIYFQGNSAPDKSGLPSDRFSAERTGGSVSTLTIQRTQQEDSAVYLCASSTTSGLSYEQYFGPGTRLTVT.

The genes are TRBV5-6 and TRBJ1-1; unclear D gene. The CDR3 has 13 amino acids. V was trimmed by 0 bases and J by 7 bases, leaving 10 bases between them. CDR1 and CDR2 from the germline V gene are SGHDT and YYEEEE. This CDR3 reads CASSLVWEIEAFF. CDR3 sequence (DNA): TGTGCCAGCAGCTTGGTTTGGGAGATTGAAGCTTTCTTT.

This rearrangement joins TRBV3-1 (or the pseudogene TRBV3-2) to TRBJ2-7; 9 bases are a match to TRBD1. With V trimmed by 1 base and J by 3 bases, 4 bases remained unmatched. The CDR3 consists of 15 residues. Germline CDR1 is LGHDT and CDR2 is YNNKEL (reference sequence). The CDR3 coding sequence is TGTGCCAGCAGCCAAGGGACGACAGGGGGCTACGAGCAGTACTTC. It is translated as CASSQGTTGGYEQYF.

This sequence joins TRBV5-1 and TRBJ1-5; maybe TRBD1 (6 bases). This CDR3 comprises 14 residues. Trimming cost V 5 bases and J 6 bases, with 15 bases left between them. Germline CDR1 is SGHRS and CDR2 is YFSETQ. CDR3 in amino acids: CASSEGQPLQPQHF. Here the CDR3 DNA reads TGCGCCAGCAGTGAAGGACAGCCCCTTCAGCCCCAGCATTTT.

On this clone itself: Mismatch with germline at one junction end may stem from a read error. The V and J genes are TRBV27 and TRBJ2-3; perhaps TRBD2 as D (6 bases). This CDR3 region has 14 residues. The V gene's germline CDR1 is MNHEY and CDR2 SMNVEV (reference sequence). The CDR3 DNA follows: TGTGCTAGCAGTTTATCGCGGGACACAGATACGCAGTATTTT. Translation: CASSLSRDTDTQYF.

The J gene is TRBJ2-6, the V gene TRBV5-1; 8 nucleotides match TRBD1. The CDR3 is 16 residues long. Unmatched junction bases numbered 6, after V lost 4 bases and J lost 3 bases. Per germline, CDR1 SGHRS and CDR2 YFSETQ. The CDR3 protein is CASSRAGGSGANVLTF. CDR3 coding DNA: TGCGCCAGCAGCCGTGCAGGGGGCAGTGGGGCCAACGTCCTGACTTTC.

This clone was detected only once. The gene calls are TRBV15 and TRBJ2-7; TRBD2 is a possible D gene (6 bases). V lost 1 base to trimming and J lost 2 bases, with 12 bases between them. CDR1 and CDR2 from the germline V gene are LNHNV and YYDKDF (reference sequence). The CDR3 is 15 amino acids. The CDR3 is CATSRVGGAPYEQYF. CDR3 DNA: TGTGCCACCAGCAGAGTGGGGGGAGCACCCTACGAGCAGTACTTC. Based on the CDR3 plus reference TRBV15 and TRBJ2-7, the full variable domain is DAMVIQNPRYQVTQFGKPVTLSCSQTLNHNVMYWYQQKSSQAPKLLFHYYDKDFNNEADTPDNFQSRRPNTSFCFLDIRSPGLGDTAMYLCATSRVGGAPYEQYFGPGTRLTVT.

As DNA, the CDR3 is TGTGCCAGCTCACCGGCGGCAGGGGCGAACACTGAAGCTTTCTTT. Translated, it gives CASSPAAGANTEAFF. The chain employs TRBV18 and TRBJ1-1; possible D gene TRBD1, 6 bases. Per germline, CDR1 KGHSH and CDR2 LQKENI. The CDR3 length is 15 residues. The germline V and J ends were trimmed by 3 bases and 1 base, with 12 bases remaining between them.

The rearrangement joins TRBV28 to TRBJ2-2; 9 bases are shared with TRBD2. The germline V gene encodes CDR1 MDHEN and CDR2 SYDVKM. The CDR3 sequence is 16 residues long. Trimming at V came to 7 bases and at J to 5 bases, leaving 11 bases not matched to a gene. The CDR3 reads CASTAVAGGPTGELFF. The CDR3 DNA is TGTGCCAGCACCGCCGTCGCGGGAGGGCCTACCGGGGAGCTGTTTTTT.

This clone was observed a single time. The chain joins TRBV7-8 to TRBJ2-6; possible D gene TRBD1, 6 bases. Germline V gene lookup returns CDR1 SGHVS and CDR2 FQNEAQ. This CDR3 spans 17 amino acids. Deletions cut 5 bases from V and 0 bases from J, with 14 bases between. As DNA, the CDR3 is TGTGCCAGCAGCCTGCCCTCGGACAGCTCTGGGGCCAACGTCCTGACTTTC. Translating gives CASSLPSDSSGANVLTF.

The chain carries TRBV27 and TRBJ2-2, with 7 bases identical to TRBD1. CDR1 is MNHEY, CDR2 SMNVEV, per germline (reference sequence). The V and J ends lost 2 bases and 5 bases, in that order; junction bases with no gene match: 5. CDR3 length equals 15 residues. CDR3 DNA: TGTGCCAGCAGTTTAGCAGGGGGATTGACCGGGGAGCTGTTTTTT. Translation gives CASSLAGGLTGELFF.

The J gene is TRBJ2-1, the V gene TRBV10-3; 12 bases map to TRBD1. Looked up from germline, CDR1 is ENHRY and CDR2 is SYGVKD. CDR3 length: 18 amino acids. The junction had 10 bases not matched to a gene; V was cut back by 0 bases and J by 7 bases. The CDR3 sequence: CAISESVPGQGAQNEQFF. The CDR3 DNA sequence: TGTGCCATCAGTGAGTCAGTCCCGGGACAGGGGGCGCAGAATGAGCAGTTCTTC.

The rearrangement links TRBV19 to TRBJ1-3; no firm D call. The CDR3 covers 14 residues. Germline V gene data show CDR1 as LNHDA and CDR2 as SQIVND (reference sequence). Trimming removed 3 bases at V and 4 bases at J, with 10 bases between. Written as DNA, the CDR3 is TGTGCCAGTAGTATGTTGGCCGCAGGAAACACCATATATTTT. Residues: CASSMLAAGNTIYF.

The rearrangement joins TRBV12-5 to TRBJ2-2, with 10 bases that match TRBD1. Germline V gene data show CDR1 as LGHNT and CDR2 as FRNRAP. Trimming at V came to 6 bases and at J to 4 bases, leaving 8 bases not matched to a gene. The CDR3 covers 16 residues. CDR3: CASGPPDRGSTGELFF. The DNA of the CDR3 is TGTGCTAGTGGCCCGCCGGACAGGGGGAGCACCGGGGAGCTGTTTTTT. Full variable domain (missing parts from reference TRBV12-5 and TRBJ2-2): DARVTQTPRHKVTEMGQEVTMRCQPILGHNTVFWYRQTMMQGLELLAYFRNRAPLDDSGMPKDRFSAEMPDATLATLKIQPSEPRDSAVYFCASGPPDRGSTGELFFGEGSRLTVL.

The V and J genes are TRBV4-3 and TRBJ1-2; 10 bases are shared with TRBD1. The trim removed 2 bases at V and 8 bases at J, leaving 5 bases unmatched. The length of the CDR3 is 14 residues. CDR1 and CDR2 (germline): LGHNA, YSLEER. As DNA, the CDR3 is TGCGCCAGCAGCCAAACCGGGACAGGGGAAGGCTACACCTTC. Protein sequence: CASSQTGTGEGYTF.

The rearrangement uses TRBV9 and TRBJ2-1; 11 positions agree with TRBD2. The germline V gene has CDR1 SGDLS and CDR2 YYNGEE. This CDR3 has 18 residues. The V segment lost 5 bases and the J segment 0 bases; nucleotides outside the gene matches: 10. This CDR3 is CASRPGTSGPSSYNEQFF. The CDR3 region has the DNA TGTGCCAGCAGGCCTGGGACTAGCGGCCCAAGCTCCTACAATGAGCAGTTCTTC.

With regard to this clone: Within the sample, other DNA sequences also encode this same CDR3. The chain joins TRBV19 to TRBJ1-3; D possibly corresponds to TRBD1 (6 bases). Per the germline V gene, CDR1 is LNHDA and CDR2 is SQIVND (reference sequence). V was shortened by 6 bases and J by 0 bases, with 12 bases between the two germline ends. The CDR3 is 15 amino acids. For the CDR3, the DNA is TGTGCCAGTAGACTCGACAGGAGCTCTGGAAACACCATATATTTT. It encodes CASRLDRSSGNTIYF.

There are a few counts of this clone. The chain carries TRBV10-3 and TRBJ2-2; 10 nucleotides match TRBD1. The CDR3 is made up of 16 amino acids. The V and J ends lost 10 bases and 0 bases, in that order; junction bases with no gene match: 8. Germline-derived CDR1 and CDR2 are ENHRY and SYGVKD. The CDR3 protein is CATGTGVNANTGELFF. DNA of the CDR3: TGTGCCACGGGGACAGGGGTTAACGCGAACACCGGGGAGCTGTTTTTT.

This chain connects TRBV4-1 to TRBJ2-5; D call uncertain. CDR3 length: 13 amino acids. Germline-derived CDR1 and CDR2 are MGHRA and YSYEKL. Trimming took 4 bases from V and 1 from J, leaving 7 bases between them. The CDR3 loop reads CASSLGLQETQYF. The CDR3 nucleotides are TGCGCCAGCAGCCTCGGTCTCCAAGAGACCCAGTACTTC.

Written as DNA, the CDR3 is TGCAGCGTTAACCGACGGAGGGAGACCCAGTACTTC. Protein sequence: CSVNRRRETQYF. The gene calls are TRBV29-1 and TRBJ2-5; TRBD2 is a possible D gene (5 bases). CDR1 is SQVTM and CDR2 is ANQGSEA in the germline V gene. The CDR3 spans 12 residues. With 5 bases removed from V and 5 bases from J, the gap between germline ends came to 12 bases.

This clone was seen just once. The chain has TRBV5-6 and TRBJ2-3; 7 bases agree with TRBD1. The CDR3 extends over 15 amino acids. The germline CDR1 and CDR2 sequences are SGHDT and YYEEEE. Losses at the gene ends were 5 bases for V and 6 bases for J; bases not matched to a gene: 12. The CDR3 is CASSFGQVMRDTQYF. The CDR3 region has the DNA TGTGCCAGCAGTTTCGGACAGGTCATGCGGGATACGCAGTATTTT.

This chain joins TRBV2 and TRBJ2-7, with D possibly matching TRBD1 (6 bases). The CDR3 runs to 13 residues. Looked up from germline, CDR1 is SNHLY and CDR2 is FYNNEI. The CDR3 DNA reads TGTGCCAGCAGTGGATCTGACAGGCCTCCCCCCCTCGTC. Translating it yields CASSGSDRPPPLV.

In DNA, the CDR3 is TGTGCCAGCAGCTTATTTCAGGGGGGCGCGAACACCGGGGAGCTGTTTTTT. Protein sequence: CASSLFQGGANTGELFF. This rearrangement joins TRBV5-5 to TRBJ2-2, with a possible D match to TRBD1 (7 bases). Per the germline V gene, CDR1 is SGHKS and CDR2 is YYEKEE (reference sequence). Trimming removed 2 bases from V and 0 bases from J, with 14 bases in between. The CDR3 covers 17 residues.

This clone has only a few counts. The genes are TRBV5-4 and TRBJ1-6; D is perhaps TRBD1 (5 bases). CDR1 is SGHNT and CDR2 is YYREEE in the germline V gene (reference sequence). This CDR3 spans 17 amino acids. The V and J ends lost 0 bases and 0 bases respectively, with 10 bases between them. The CDR3 sequence is CASSLGQGSSYNSPLHF. CDR3 sequence (DNA): TGTGCCAGCAGCTTGGGGCAGGGCAGCTCCTATAATTCACCCCTCCACTTT.

The chain is built from TRBV30 and TRBJ1-3; D gene uncertain. This CDR3 spans 12 amino acids. Germline V CDR1 and CDR2: GTSNPN, SVGIG (reference sequence). V shed 5 bases and J shed 4 bases, with 9 bases lying between them. The CDR3 region has the DNA TGTGCCTGGTCCCGTGCGGGAAACACCATATATTTT. Residues: CAWSRAGNTIYF.

This clone has a single count. The chain uses TRBV9 and TRBJ2-5; possibly TRBD2 for D (6 bases). The V end was cut by 2 bases, the J end by 3 bases, with 8 bases between. CDR3 length equals 13 residues. The germline gives CDR1 SGDLS, CDR2 YYNGEE. CDR3 DNA sequence: TGTGCCAGCAGCGTCAGGGAGGAAGAGACCCAGTACTTC. Translated, it gives CASSVREEETQYF.